A single sample gave rise to the 21 T cell receptor beta chains below, sequenced in a study of T cell repertoires in cytomegalovirus infection. TCRdb re-analysed the reads in MiXCR, keeping a single row per CDR3 protein. The table lists roughly 720,000 distinct CDR3 sequences, 35% to 45% of them singletons. Sequenced sample: PBMCs. The receptors originated from a human donor in good health (CMV status not recorded). Some clones in this sample may be carry-over from other donors' samples.

This rearrangement joins TRBV4-1 to TRBJ2-3; TRBD1 is a possible D gene (6 bases). The V gene's germline CDR1 is MGHRA and CDR2 YSYEKL. The CDR3 spans 16 residues. Trimming removed 0 bases at V and 0 bases at J, with 10 bases between. The DNA of the CDR3 is TGCGCCAGCAGCCAAGATATGCAGGGGAGCACAGATACGCAGTATTTT. Residues: CASSQDMQGSTDTQYF.

This clonotype was detected a few times. The DNA for the CDR3 is TGTGCCAGCAGCTTAGTTCCCCATGAGCAGTTCTTC. Amino acid sequence: CASSLVPHEQFF. The V and J genes are TRBV7-9 and TRBJ2-1; D is uncertain. The germline gives CDR1 SEHNR, CDR2 FQNEAQ (reference sequence). This CDR3 spans 12 amino acids. Trimming took 1 base from V and 8 from J, leaving 6 bases between them.

This clonotype was seen a few times. The chain is built from TRBV11-1 and TRBJ2-2, with 8 bases identical to TRBD2. This CDR3 has 15 amino acids. The J segment lost 0 bases and the V segment lost 6 bases, leaving 3 bases of the junction unmatched. CDR1 and CDR2 (germline): SGHAT, FQDESV (reference sequence). CDR3 loop: CASSWTSSNTGELFF. The DNA for the CDR3 is TGTGCCAGCAGTTGGACTAGCTCGAACACCGGGGAGCTGTTTTTT.

V and J are TRBV7-8 and TRBJ2-5; perhaps TRBD2 as D (6 bases). V gave up 1 base and J gave up 4 bases, with 16 bases separating them. CDR3 size: 16 residues. Germline CDR1 SGHVS, CDR2 FQNEAQ. CDR3: CASSLVVGSGGETQYF. CDR3 DNA sequence: TGTGCCAGCAGCTTAGTGGTCGGTAGCGGTGGAGAGACCCAGTACTTC.

V is TRBV6-8 and J is TRBJ1-2; a weak D match, TRBD1 (6 bases). With 7 bases removed from V and 0 bases from J, the gap between germline ends came to 21 bases. The germline V gene has CDR1 MNHGY and CDR2 SAAAGT. There are 17 residues in the CDR3. The DNA for the CDR3 is TGTGCCAGCATACGGGCTAGGGGGGGCCCAGCTAACTATGGCTACACCTTC. Its protein product is CASIRARGGPANYGYTF.

The chain has TRBV12-3 or TRBV12-4 and TRBJ2-7; 9 nucleotides match TRBD1. CDR3 size: 14 residues. J was trimmed by 5 bases and V by 4 bases; bases with no gene match: 6. The DNA for the CDR3 is TGTGCCAGCAGTTCGACAGGGGGGACGAACGAGCAGTACTTC. Its translation: CASSSTGGTNEQYF.

This clonotype was seen repeatedly, ten times or more. V is TRBV7-9 and J is TRBJ2-3, with 16 bases aligning to TRBD2. Germline values: CDR1 SEHNR, CDR2 FQNEAQ (reference sequence). V dropped 5 bases and J dropped 4; count of bases not matched to a gene: 9. This CDR3 has 18 amino acids. DNA of the CDR3: TGTGCCAGCAGCGAGCGCGTGGGACTAGCGGGGGGGCCAGATACGCAGTATTTT. Its protein is CASSERVGLAGGPDTQYF.

This clonotype was seen many times. The rearrangement uses TRBV7-2 and TRBJ2-1; TRBD1 matches at 7 bases. CDR1 and CDR2 (germline): SGHTA, FQGNSA. Trimming cost V 5 bases and J 4 bases; bases outside gene matches: 8. The CDR3 has 15 amino acids. CDR3 DNA: TGTGCCAGCAGCCCAGACAGGGATAGTTACAATGAGCAGTTCTTC. This gives the protein CASSPDRDSYNEQFF.

As DNA, the CDR3 is TGTGCCATCAGTGACCAACAGGGCTACACTGAAGCTTTCTTT. Translation: CAISDQQGYTEAFF. This chain connects TRBV10-3 to TRBJ1-1; D may be TRBD1 (6 bases). Trimming pared 3 bases from V and 3 bases from J, leaving 11 bases between. This CDR3 has 14 amino acids. The germline gives CDR1 ENHRY, CDR2 SYGVKD.

This clonotype was counted between two and nine times. The CDR3 region is CAISAGTENTEAFF. CDR3 DNA sequence: TGTGCCATCAGTGCAGGGACAGAGAACACTGAAGCTTTCTTT. The V and J genes are TRBV10-3 and TRBJ1-1, with 7 positions matching TRBD1. The ends lost 4 bases at V and 1 base at J; junction bases unmatched: 3. The CDR3 is 14 amino acids. Per the germline V gene, CDR1 is ENHRY and CDR2 is SYGVKD.

Points on this clonotype: A much larger clone differs from this one at a single base, so this may be a read error. The V call is TRBV28, the J call TRBJ2-3; D might be TRBD1 (6 bases). Between the trimmed V and J ends, which lost 6 bases and 4 bases, there was a span of 14 bases. In germline, CDR1 is MDHEN, CDR2 SYDVKM. The CDR3 covers 14 residues. The DNA of the CDR3 is TGTGCCAGCAGAGTCAACGGACAGCCAGATACGCAGTATTTT. Protein sequence: CASRVNGQPDTQYF.

This rearrangement joins TRBV4-1 to TRBJ2-5; maybe TRBD1 (5 bases). Trimming pared 2 bases from V and 3 bases from J, leaving 10 bases between. This CDR3 spans 14 amino acids. In germline, CDR1 is MGHRA, CDR2 YSYEKL. For the CDR3, the DNA is TGCGCCAGCAGCCAACGGGCCAGGGAAGAGACCCAGTACTTC. This translates into CASSQRAREETQYF.

Remarks on this clonotype: Lacking the conserved final phenylalanine or tryptophan, this CDR3 likely reflects a read error. V usage is TRBV15 and J usage is TRBJ2-1; 10 nucleotides align to TRBD2. Looked up from germline, CDR1 is LNHNV and CDR2 is YYDKDF (reference sequence). The CDR3 is 16 residues long. The V segment lost 3 bases and the J segment 7 bases; nucleotides outside the gene matches: 9. Written as DNA, the CDR3 is TGTGCCACCAGCAGTAACCTAGCGGGAGCTGCTAATGAGCAGTTCTTA. It specifies CATSSNLAGAANEQFL.

The rearrangement joins TRBV28 to TRBJ1-2; TRBD1 matches 8 bases. The CDR3 loop spans 16 amino acids. The trim removed 4 bases at V and 4 bases at J, leaving 11 bases unmatched. Germline CDR1 MDHEN, CDR2 SYDVKM. CDR3 DNA sequence: TGTGCCAGCAGTTACCCTCAGGGGGCGGATTCCTATGGCTACACCTTC. This codes for CASSYPQGADSYGYTF.

The gene calls are TRBV4-2 and TRBJ1-5; 7 nucleotides line up with TRBD1. Trimming removed 0 bases from V and 3 bases from J; junction bases left unmatched: 8. This CDR3 is built from 17 residues. Germline V gene lookup returns CDR1 LGHNA and CDR2 YNFKEQ. The CDR3 sequence: CASSQDVGTEFNQPQHF. Written as DNA, the CDR3 is TGTGCCAGCAGCCAAGATGTAGGGACAGAATTCAATCAGCCCCAGCATTTT.

Of note for this clonotype: A much larger clone is a single base away; this may be a read error. This rearrangement joins TRBV7-9 to TRBJ2-4, with TRBD2 matching 8 bases. The trim removed 2 bases at V and 0 bases at J, leaving 9 bases unmatched. CDR3 size: 18 residues. Germline values: CDR1 SEHNR, CDR2 FQNEAQ (reference sequence). The CDR3 region is CASSLFAGGGLAKNIQYF. The CDR3, as DNA: TGTGCCAGCAGCTTATTTGCTGGCGGGGGGCTAGCCAAAAACATTCAGTACTTC. The full variable domain, in which reference TRBV7-9 and TRBJ2-4 provide the parts outside the CDR3, is DTGVSQNPRHKITKRGQNVTFRCDPISEHNRLYWYRQTLGQGPEFLTYFQNEAQLEKSRLLSDRFSAERPKGSFSTLEIQRTEQGDSAMYLCASSLFAGGGLAKNIQYFGAGTRLSVL.

The rearrangement joins TRBV4-2 to TRBJ1-2, with 7 bases aligning to TRBD1. Germline V CDR1 and CDR2: LGHNA, YNFKEQ. The CDR3 is made up of 15 amino acids. J gave up 2 bases and V 0 bases, and 3 bases lay outside the gene matches. For the CDR3, the DNA is TGTGCCAGCAGCCAAGAATTACAGGGGAACTATGGCTACACCTTC. Translation gives CASSQELQGNYGYTF.

This clonotype has just a few counts. The genes are TRBV7-2 and TRBJ2-1; a weak D match, TRBD2 (5 bases). Germline-derived CDR1 and CDR2 are SGHTA and FQGNSA. The CDR3 is 18 residues long. Trimming shortened V by 0 bases and J by 0 bases, and 15 bases separated the two germline ends. The CDR3, as DNA: TGTGCCAGCAGCTTAGCGATTAAGCGGTCCAGCTCCTACAATGAGCAGTTCTTC. Residues: CASSLAIKRSSSYNEQFF.

The chain employs TRBV12-3 or TRBV12-4 and TRBJ1-2, with D possibly being TRBD1 (6 bases). The CDR3 totals 20 residues. V lost 2 bases and J lost 0, with 25 bases in between. The CDR3 sequence: CASSLRGQPSGRQPNYGYTF. The CDR3 region has the DNA TGTGCCAGCAGTTTAAGAGGACAGCCATCTGGGAGGCAACCTAACTATGGCTACACCTTC.

This clonotype was detected a few times. At one end the junction does not follow the germline gene, possibly because of a read error. The chain links TRBV4-1 to TRBJ1-4; 8 bases fit TRBD1. Germline CDR1 reads MGHRA; CDR2 reads YSYEKL. The CDR3 has 15 amino acids. The CDR3 here is CASSQEDRANEKLFF. As DNA, the CDR3 is TGTGCCAGCAGCCAAGAGGACAGGGCTAATGAAAAACTGTTTTTT.

The chain recombines TRBV29-1 with TRBJ2-5; no clear D. Trimming removed 0 bases from V and 2 bases from J, with 10 bases in between. This CDR3 spans 14 amino acids. Germline V lookup: CDR1 SQVTM, CDR2 ANQGSEA. The CDR3 coding sequence is TGCAGCGTTGAAGATGGACCGACGCAAGAGACCCAGTACTTC. Translating it yields CSVEDGPTQETQYF.